The clone carrying this TCR beta chain was seen repeatedly, ten times or more. Its antigen is still unknown. Produced via immunoSEQ multiplex PCR; TCRdb's table is partial and in-frame only. Among tens of thousands of clones listed, more than 45% were seen once. This sample stems from a study of radiation and T cells in renal cell carcinoma. The treatment: treatment-naive control, cytoreductive nephrectomy. Study results and limitations: Top 100 clonotypes averaged about 54% in irradiated versus about 40% in nephrectomy-only tumors. Irradiated tumors held more dominant CDR3 motifs than control tumors.

The CDR3 contains 16 residues. Germline V gene lookup returns CDR1 LGHNA and CDR2 YNFKEQ. J lost 7 bases, V lost 0 bases, and 10 bases had no gene match. The gene calls are TRBV4-2 and TRBJ2-5, with 8 bases identical to TRBD2. The sequencing here drew on tumor tissue, taken from a patient whose treatment was nephrectomy without radiotherapy. The TCR comes from a man between 35 and 55 years old with renal cell carcinoma. The CDR3 region has the DNA TGTGCCAGCAGCCAAGAAGTGAGCGGGAGCGAAGGGACCCAGTACTTC. It yields the protein CASSQEVSGSEGTQYF.